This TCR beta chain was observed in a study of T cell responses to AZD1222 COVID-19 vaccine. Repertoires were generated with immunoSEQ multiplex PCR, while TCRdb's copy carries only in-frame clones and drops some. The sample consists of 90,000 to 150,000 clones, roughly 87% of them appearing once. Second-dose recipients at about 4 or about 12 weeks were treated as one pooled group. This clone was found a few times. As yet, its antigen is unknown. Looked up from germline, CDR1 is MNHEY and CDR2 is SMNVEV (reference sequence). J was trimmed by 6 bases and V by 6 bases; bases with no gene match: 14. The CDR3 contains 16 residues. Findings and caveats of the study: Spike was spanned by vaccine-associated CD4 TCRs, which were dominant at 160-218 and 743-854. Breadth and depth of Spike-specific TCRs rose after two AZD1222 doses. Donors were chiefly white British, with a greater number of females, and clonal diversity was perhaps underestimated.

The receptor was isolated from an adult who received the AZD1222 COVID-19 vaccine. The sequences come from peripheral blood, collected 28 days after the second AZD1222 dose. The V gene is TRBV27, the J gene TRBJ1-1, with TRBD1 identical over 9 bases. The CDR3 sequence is CASRPPGTGFIAEAFF. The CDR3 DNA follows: TGTGCCAGCAGACCTCCCGGGACAGGGTTTATTGCTGAAGCTTTCTTT.